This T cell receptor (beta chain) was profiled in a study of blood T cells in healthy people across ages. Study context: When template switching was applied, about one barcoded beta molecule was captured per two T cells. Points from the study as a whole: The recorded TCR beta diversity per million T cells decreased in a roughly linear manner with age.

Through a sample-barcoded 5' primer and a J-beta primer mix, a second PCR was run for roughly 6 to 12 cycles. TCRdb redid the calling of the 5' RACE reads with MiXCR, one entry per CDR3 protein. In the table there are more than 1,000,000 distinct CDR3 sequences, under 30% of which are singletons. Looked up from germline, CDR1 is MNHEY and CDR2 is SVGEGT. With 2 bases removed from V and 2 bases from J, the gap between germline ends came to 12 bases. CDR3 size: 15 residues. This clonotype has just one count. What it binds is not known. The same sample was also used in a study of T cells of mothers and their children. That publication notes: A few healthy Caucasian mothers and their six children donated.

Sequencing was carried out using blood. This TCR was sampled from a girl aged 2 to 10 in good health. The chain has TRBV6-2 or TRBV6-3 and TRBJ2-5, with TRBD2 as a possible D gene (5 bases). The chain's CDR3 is CASSYVHRGQETQYF. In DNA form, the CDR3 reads TGTGCCAGCAGTTACGTCCACCGGGGACAAGAGACCCAGTACTTC.